These 32 T cell receptor beta chains came from one sample sequenced in a study of T cell responses to AZD1222 COVID-19 vaccine. Produced via immunoSEQ multiplex PCR; TCRdb's table is partial and in-frame only. The table records 250,000 or so clones, 93% of them present only once. The sample here was peripheral blood, taken on day 0 of AZD1222 vaccination. The receptors originated from an adult in good health.

This rearrangement joins TRBV25-1 to TRBJ2-6, with D uncertain. This CDR3 contains 17 residues. Germline V gives CDR1 MGHDK, CDR2 SYGVNS. Trimming removed 2 bases from V and 1 base from J, with 12 bases in between. The CDR3 DNA is TGTGCCAGCAGTGAAAGTGGCAGGACGTCTGGGGCCAACGTCCTGACTTTC. This translates into CASSESGRTSGANVLTF.

The chain combines TRBV15 with TRBJ2-1, with D possibly called TRBD1 or TRBD2 (6 bases each). Germline V lookup: CDR1 LNHNV, CDR2 YYDKDF (reference sequence). The germline V and J ends were trimmed by 0 bases and 10 bases, with 13 bases remaining between them. The CDR3 covers 14 residues. The CDR3 loop reads CATSRDGKGGEQFF. The CDR3 nucleotides are TGTGCCACCAGCAGAGATGGGAAGGGGGGAGAGCAGTTCTTC.

The chain links TRBV6-6 to TRBJ1-5; possible D gene TRBD1, 5 bases. Per germline, CDR1 MNHNY and CDR2 SVGAGI (reference sequence). V was pared by 5 bases and J by 4 bases, with 9 bases between. CDR3 length: 13 residues. The CDR3 nucleotides read TGTGCCAGCAGTGCCGGGGGGAATCAGCCCCAGCATTTT. It specifies CASSAGGNQPQHF.

This chain links TRBV6-1 with TRBJ2-7; D assignment may be TRBD1 or TRBD2 (6 bases each). V dropped 2 bases and J dropped 4 bases, with 21 bases sitting between them. Germline V gene data show CDR1 as MNHNS and CDR2 as SASEGT. The CDR3 covers 17 residues. CDR3 protein: CASSERGDSSPGYEQYF. The DNA for the CDR3 is TGTGCCAGCAGTGAAAGGGGGGACTCCAGCCCCGGATACGAGCAGTACTTC.

The chain joins TRBV2 to TRBJ2-7, with 7 bases identical to TRBD1. There are 11 residues in the CDR3. Germline trimming cut 8 bases from V and 8 bases from J; bases unmatched to any gene: 6. The V gene's germline CDR1 is SNHLY and CDR2 FYNNEI. DNA of the CDR3: TGTGCCAGCCAGGGGGATGCGCAGCAGTACTTC. It is translated as CASQGDAQQYF.

The V gene is TRBV6-5, the J gene TRBJ1-3; D is ambiguous. V dropped 2 bases and J dropped 0 bases, with 8 bases sitting between them. CDR3 length: 15 residues. The germline V gene encodes CDR1 MNHEY and CDR2 SVGAGI. CDR3 sequence reads: CASSYRRNSGNTIYF. In DNA, the CDR3 is TGTGCCAGCAGTTACAGGCGCAACTCTGGAAACACCATATATTTT.

V and J are TRBV19 and TRBJ1-4, with D possibly TRBD1 on 5 matching bases. V was cut by 5 bases and J by 1 base, with 23 bases left in between. The CDR3 totals 19 residues. Germline V lookup: CDR1 LNHDA, CDR2 SQIVND (reference sequence). The CDR3 sequence: CASSGLGTVEYKTNEKLFF. Written as DNA, the CDR3 is TGTGCCAGTAGTGGCCTCGGGACCGTAGAATATAAAACTAATGAAAAACTGTTTTTT.

This sequence joins TRBV5-1 and TRBJ2-7; 8 bases align to TRBD2. V lost 0 bases to trimming and J lost 0 bases; unmatched junction nucleotides: 8. Germline V gene data show CDR1 as SGHRS and CDR2 as YFSETQ. The CDR3 is 17 residues long. CDR3 bases: TGCGCCAGCAGCTTGGCTTCACTAGCGGACCGCTCCTACGAGCAGTACTTC. Its protein product is CASSLASLADRSYEQYF.

The V gene is TRBV6-5, the J gene TRBJ1-1; D is unresolved. The length of the CDR3 is 15 residues. Deletions cut 4 bases from V and 1 base from J, with 13 bases between. CDR1 MNHEY and CDR2 SVGAGI come from the germline V gene. This chain's CDR3 is CASSFSVRSNTEAFF. The CDR3 coding sequence is TGTGCCAGCAGTTTCAGCGTCCGTTCGAACACTGAAGCTTTCTTT.

The chain joins TRBV7-9 to TRBJ2-7; D is uncertain. Germline-derived CDR1 and CDR2 are SEHNR and FQNEAQ (reference sequence). This CDR3 contains 13 residues. Trimming took off 4 bases at V and 0 bases at J, with 7 bases between the two ends. Here the CDR3 DNA reads TGTGCCAGCAGCTCCGCGCTCTCCTACGAGCAGTACTTC. Its translation: CASSSALSYEQYF.

The rearrangement joins TRBV13 to TRBJ2-1; no clear D. V was clipped by 4 bases and J by 4 bases, with 11 bases between them. This CDR3 has 14 residues. Germline CDR1 is PRHDT and CDR2 is FYEKMQ (reference sequence). The CDR3 region is CASSSHESYNEQFF. The CDR3 DNA follows: TGTGCCAGCAGCTCCCACGAGAGTTACAATGAGCAGTTCTTC.

This CDR3 is CASSTGRSSGANVLTF. Written as DNA, the CDR3 is TGTGCCAGCAGCACTGGACGTAGCTCTGGGGCCAACGTCCTGACTTTC. This chain joins TRBV5-4 and TRBJ2-6; D is undetermined. The CDR3 covers 16 residues. Deletions cut 4 bases from V and 0 bases from J, with 11 bases between. The germline V gene encodes CDR1 SGHNT and CDR2 YYREEE (reference sequence).

The chain uses TRBV28 and TRBJ2-2, with D unresolved. The germline CDR1 and CDR2 sequences are MDHEN and SYDVKM. Deletions cut 1 base from V and 5 bases from J, with 11 bases between. CDR3 size: 15 residues. This chain's CDR3 is CASSLSGPQTGELFF. The CDR3, as DNA: TGTGCCAGCAGTTTATCTGGGCCGCAAACCGGGGAGCTGTTTTTT.

As for this clone: Other DNA sequences from this sample encode an identical CDR3 as well. The genes are TRBV28 and TRBJ1-5; tentatively, D is TRBD1 (5 bases). The V end was cut by 4 bases, the J end by 4 bases, with 8 bases between. The CDR3 runs 13 residues. Germline V lookup: CDR1 MDHEN, CDR2 SYDVKM. This CDR3 reads CASSWGSNQPQHF. DNA of the CDR3: TGTGCCAGCAGTTGGGGCAGTAATCAGCCCCAGCATTTT.

The genes are TRBV2 and TRBJ1-6; TRBD1 matches at 8 bases. Germline lookup yields CDR1 SNHLY and CDR2 FYNNEI. The CDR3 loop spans 15 amino acids. V gave up 0 bases and J gave up 9 bases; unmatched junction bases: 4. This CDR3 reads CASSEAPGGGSPLHF. CDR3 DNA sequence: TGTGCCAGCAGTGAAGCGCCAGGGGGCGGTTCACCCCTCCACTTT.

This sequence joins TRBV9 and TRBJ1-2; TRBD1 agrees at 8 bases. Trimming cost V 2 bases and J 7 bases; bases outside gene matches: 13. There are 16 residues in the CDR3. Per germline, CDR1 SGDLS and CDR2 YYNGEE. Here the CDR3 reads CASSVLGTGGSGGYTF. The CDR3 bases are TGTGCCAGCAGCGTCCTCGGGACAGGAGGATCTGGTGGCTACACCTTC.

The rearrangement links TRBV5-1 to TRBJ2-3; weak D call: TRBD1 (5 bases). This CDR3 comprises 14 residues. V lost 2 bases and J lost 0, with 7 bases in between. Germline CDR1 is SGHRS and CDR2 is YFSETQ. The CDR3 loop is CASSFDSSTDTQYF. As DNA, the CDR3 is TGCGCCAGCAGCTTTGACAGCAGCACAGATACGCAGTATTTT.

The rearrangement links TRBV2 to TRBJ2-1; D is perhaps TRBD2 (6 bases). The CDR3 is made up of 13 amino acids. Germline loops: CDR1 SNHLY, CDR2 FYNNEI. Trimming stripped 1 base from V and 15 bases from J, with 16 bases between. CDR3 bases: TGTGCCAGCAGTGAAGGGCGGGGCCTAGATTCGTTCTTC. Amino acids: CASSEGRGLDSFF.

The gene calls are TRBV10-3 and TRBJ1-3, with 9 bases aligning to TRBD1. The CDR3 is 17 residues long. After removal of 3 bases from V and 0 bases from J, the junction contained 6 bases not matched to a gene. The germline CDR1 and CDR2 sequences are ENHRY and SYGVKD. For the CDR3, the DNA is TGTGCCATCAGTGACCATGGGACAGGGATCTCTGGAAACACCATATATTTT. Amino acids: CAISDHGTGISGNTIYF.

The V call is TRBV10-2, the J call TRBJ1-3; unclear D gene. CDR3 size: 18 residues. The V end was cut by 0 bases, the J end by 0 bases, with 15 bases between. CDR1 is WSHSY and CDR2 is SAAADI in the germline V gene. The chain's CDR3 is CASSESWGESNSGNTIYF. As DNA, the CDR3 is TGCGCCAGCAGTGAGTCGTGGGGTGAGAGCAACTCTGGAAACACCATATATTTT.

This clone has only one observation. The rearrangement joins TRBV4-3 to TRBJ1-6; 7 nucleotides align to TRBD1. V lost 2 bases, J lost 10 bases, and 5 bases stayed unmatched. The CDR3 is made up of 14 amino acids. Germline V gene data show CDR1 as LGHNA and CDR2 as YSLEER. For the CDR3, the DNA is TGCGCCAGCAGCCAAAAAGGGGGCCAATCACCCCTCCACTTT. Translation gives CASSQKGGQSPLHF.

The chain carries TRBV6-5 and TRBJ2-1; D might be TRBD1 (6 bases). The CDR3 consists of 13 residues. Germline lookup yields CDR1 MNHEY and CDR2 SVGAGI. V was pared by 4 bases and J by 4 bases, with 8 bases between. The chain's CDR3 is CASSLDSYNEQFF. Written as DNA, the CDR3 is TGTGCCAGCAGTTTGGACAGTTACAATGAGCAGTTCTTC.

The chain joins TRBV4-1 to TRBJ2-1, with D unclear. The CDR3 has 15 residues. The germline V and J ends were trimmed by 4 bases and 0 bases, with 10 bases remaining between them. Germline V gene sequence: CDR1 MGHRA, CDR2 YSYEKL. CDR3 sequence reads: CASSRQFSSYNEQFF. Here the CDR3 DNA reads TGCGCCAGCAGCCGGCAGTTCAGCTCCTACAATGAGCAGTTCTTC.

The rearrangement links TRBV6-5 to TRBJ1-6; TRBD1 matches 10 bases. Germline CDR1 reads MNHEY; CDR2 reads SVGAGI. The CDR3 runs 15 residues. Losses at the gene ends were 2 bases for V and 6 bases for J; bases not matched to a gene: 1. CDR3: CASSYRDRGNSPLHF. CDR3 nucleotide sequence: TGTGCCAGCAGTTACCGGGACAGGGGTAATTCACCCCTCCACTTT.

This clone was recorded once. This sequence joins TRBV5-6 and TRBJ2-3; D might be TRBD1 or TRBD2, each matching 5 bases. Trimming pared 5 bases from V and 2 bases from J, leaving 21 bases between. This CDR3 has 17 amino acids. Germline V CDR1 and CDR2: SGHDT, YYEEEE. The DNA of the CDR3 is TGTGCCAGCAGTCTGACCCGGGACCTCGACCACACAGATACGCAGTATTTT. This gives the protein CASSLTRDLDHTDTQYF.

This clone was recorded once. The chain has TRBV28 and TRBJ1-1; D is ambiguous. Trimming removed 7 bases at V and 8 bases at J, with 17 bases between. CDR1 MDHEN and CDR2 SYDVKM come from the germline V gene. The CDR3 contains 13 residues. CDR3 region: CASIALPPAEAFF. CDR3 in DNA: TGTGCCAGCATCGCCCTGCCCCCCGCCGAAGCTTTCTTT.

V is TRBV7-2 and J is TRBJ2-5; 9 nucleotides align to TRBD2. The J segment lost 1 base and the V segment lost 5 bases, leaving 5 bases of the junction unmatched. CDR1 SGHTA and CDR2 FQGNSA come from the germline V gene. The CDR3 has 15 amino acids. The CDR3 region has the DNA TGTGCCAGCAGCCGGACTAGCGTCTCCCAAGAGACCCAGTACTTC. It encodes CASSRTSVSQETQYF.

The genes are TRBV2 and TRBJ1-2, with 9 bases aligning to TRBD1. V lost 7 bases, J lost 4 bases, and 10 bases stayed unmatched. The CDR3 has 15 amino acids. Per the germline V gene, CDR1 is SNHLY and CDR2 is FYNNEI. The CDR3 is CASTQSGTGPYGYTF. CDR3 sequence (DNA): TGTGCCAGCACCCAAAGCGGGACAGGGCCCTATGGCTACACCTTC.

The rearrangement links TRBV5-6 to TRBJ2-7, with 7 bases fitting TRBD2. V was pared by 0 bases and J by 3 bases, with 3 bases of the junction left unmatched. Germline CDR1 reads SGHDT; CDR2 reads YYEEEE. The length of the CDR3 is 14 residues. The chain's CDR3 is CASSLAGGGYEQYF. Here the CDR3 DNA reads TGTGCCAGCAGCTTGGCGGGGGGTGGCTACGAGCAGTACTTC.

The chain's CDR3 is CASSTPGTLGSPLHF. CDR3 sequence (DNA): TGCGCCAGCAGCACCCCCGGGACTCTTGGGTCACCCCTCCACTTT. The chain joins TRBV5-1 to TRBJ1-6; possibly TRBD1 for D (5 bases). V lost 4 bases, J lost 10 bases, and 18 bases lay in between. The CDR3 runs to 15 residues. Germline V gene data show CDR1 as SGHRS and CDR2 as YFSETQ.

The V call is TRBV3-1 (or the pseudogene TRBV3-2), the J call TRBJ2-7, with 10 bases matching TRBD2. Germline assignment: CDR1 LGHDT and CDR2 YNNKEL (reference sequence). V gave up 1 base and J gave up 4 bases; unmatched junction bases: 10. The CDR3 spans 17 residues. The CDR3 loop reads CASSQVGTSEDPYEQYF. The CDR3 nucleotides are TGTGCCAGCAGCCAAGTGGGGACTAGCGAGGACCCTTACGAGCAGTACTTC.

The chain links TRBV14 to TRBJ1-1, with D unclear. The CDR3 loop spans 14 amino acids. V was clipped by 1 base and J by 6 bases, with 12 bases between them. Germline CDR1 and CDR2: SGHDN and FVKESK. The CDR3: CASSQAWTGAEAFF. The DNA for the CDR3 is TGTGCCAGCAGCCAAGCCTGGACCGGAGCTGAAGCTTTCTTT.